A single TCR beta chain is shown here with its context. A junction end diverges from the germline sequence, so it may reflect a read error. This sample is drawn from a study of T cells after yellow fever vaccination. CDR1 is LGHDT and CDR2 is YNNKEL in the germline V gene (reference sequence). There are 15 residues in the CDR3. General study results and limits: The study noted that FACS-sorted repertoires could contain abundant clonotypes contaminating from the bulk population.

TCRdb ran MiXCR on the 5' RACE reads and lists one entry per CDR3 protein. The table records about 52,000 distinct CDR3 sequences, about 6.6% of them present only once. The material was CD8+ T cells not binding an NS4B(214-222) dextramer, sorted from PBMCs, obtained about 41 days after the first yellow fever vaccination. The receptor was derived from a man aged 18 to 29 who received the YFV17D yellow fever vaccine. The chain employs TRBV3-1 and TRBJ2-5, with D perhaps matching TRBD2 (6 bases). CDR3 residues: CASSQDRENEETQYF. The CDR3 DNA reads TGTGCCAGCAGTCAAGACCGGGAGAATGAGGAGACCCAGTACTTC.